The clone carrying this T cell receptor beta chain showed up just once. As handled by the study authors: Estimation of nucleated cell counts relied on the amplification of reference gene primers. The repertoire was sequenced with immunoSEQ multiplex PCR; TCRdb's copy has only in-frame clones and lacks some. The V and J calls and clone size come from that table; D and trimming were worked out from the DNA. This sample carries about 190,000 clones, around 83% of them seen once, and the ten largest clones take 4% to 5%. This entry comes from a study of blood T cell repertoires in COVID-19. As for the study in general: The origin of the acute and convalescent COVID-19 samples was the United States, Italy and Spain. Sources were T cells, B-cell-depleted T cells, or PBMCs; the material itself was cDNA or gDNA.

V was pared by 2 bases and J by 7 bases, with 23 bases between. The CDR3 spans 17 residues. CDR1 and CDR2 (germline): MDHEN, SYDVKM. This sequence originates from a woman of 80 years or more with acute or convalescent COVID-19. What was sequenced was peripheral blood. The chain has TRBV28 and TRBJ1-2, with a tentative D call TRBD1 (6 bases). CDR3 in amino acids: CASSLVGQPPYARGYTF. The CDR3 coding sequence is TGTGCCAGCAGTTTAGTAGGACAGCCACCATATGCGCGTGGCTACACCTTC.